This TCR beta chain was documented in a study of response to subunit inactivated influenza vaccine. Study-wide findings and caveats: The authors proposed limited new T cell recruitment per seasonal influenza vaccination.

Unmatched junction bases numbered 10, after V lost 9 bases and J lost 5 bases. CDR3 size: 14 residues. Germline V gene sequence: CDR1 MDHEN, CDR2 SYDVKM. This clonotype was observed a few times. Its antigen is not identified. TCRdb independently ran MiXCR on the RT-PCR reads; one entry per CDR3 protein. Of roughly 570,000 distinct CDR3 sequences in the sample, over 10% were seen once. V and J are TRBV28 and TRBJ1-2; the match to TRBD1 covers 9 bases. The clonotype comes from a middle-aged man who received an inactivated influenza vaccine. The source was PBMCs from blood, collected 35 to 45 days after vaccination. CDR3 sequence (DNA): TGTGCCAGTCCGGACAGGGGAAGGTTATATGGCTACACCTTC. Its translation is CASPDRGRLYGYTF.